This T cell receptor (beta chain) originates from a study of CD4 T cells in relation to SARS-CoV-2 and coronaviruses. Study summary: The restricting HLA molecule for shared crossreactive spike epitopes was mapped.

General study points: Samples before the pandemic and after infection were not matched within any donor. Compared with monoreactive clones, crossreactive clones showed significantly weaker SARS-CoV-2 expansion. No crossreactivity against non-spike viral proteins was tested here.

The protocol was immunoSEQ multiplex PCR, while the TCRdb copy is restricted to in-frame clones and leaves out a portion. Of some 64,000 clones in the sample, 94% were seen once. About this clone itself: Its antigen is not known.

This CDR3 has 14 amino acids. Germline V CDR1 and CDR2: MNHNY, SVGAGI (reference sequence). With 2 bases removed from V and 10 bases from J, the gap between germline ends came to 12 bases. Before the COVID-19 pandemic, during about 2010-2018, CD4+ T cells were taken from unexposed donors. This clonotype was obtained from a human donor in good health. Sequenced material: naive CD4+ T cells from PBMCs. The sample's subset: naive CD4+ T cells isolated by negative enrichment. The chain uses TRBV6-6 and TRBJ1-6, with unresolved D. The CDR3 here is CASSYAAEGSPLHF. CDR3 sequence (DNA): TGTGCCAGCAGTTACGCAGCGGAAGGGTCACCCCTCCACTTT.